This T cell receptor (beta chain) was identified during a study of blood T cell repertoires in COVID-19. Study information: Sites across the United States, Italy and Spain contributed samples from acute and convalescent COVID-19. From T cells, B-cell-depleted T cells, or PBMCs came the material, which was cDNA or gDNA.

Participants were aged about 18 to 100 years, lived in some 23 US areas, and enrolled virtually. Self-reported history from a screening survey and questionnaire set each donor's cohort. CDR1 and CDR2 from the germline V gene are MDHEN and SYDVKM. The V gene lost 3 bases and the J gene lost 10 bases, with 10 bases spanning the gap. CDR3 length equals 12 residues. Assay used: immunoSEQ multiplex PCR; TCRdb lists only in-frame clones, some missing. This table holds a few hundred thousand clones, approximately 90% found once. The TCR was taken from a woman aged 40 to 55 with acute COVID-19. This chain uses TRBV28 with TRBJ1-5, with no clear D. The sample consisted of PBMCs or T cells enriched from blood (not recorded which). In DNA form, the CDR3 reads TGTGCCAGCAGTTTCTCACGGAGACCCCAGCATTTT. This sequence encodes CASSFSRRPQHF.